The 30 T cell receptor beta chains presented below share a single source sample, sequenced in a study of T cell repertoires in ileal Crohn's disease. TCRdb's table, derived via immunoSEQ multiplex PCR, lists solely in-frame clones and lacks some. The sample carries 5,000 to 5,500 clones, over 70% recorded once. Sequencing was performed on ileal tissue. The receptors come from an adult with Crohn's disease.

The rearrangement uses TRBV7-2 and TRBJ2-3, with D tentatively TRBD1 (6 bases). The CDR3 totals 15 residues. Trimming took 2 bases from V and 0 from J, leaving 9 bases between them. Per the germline V gene, CDR1 is SGHTA and CDR2 is FQGNSA. DNA of the CDR3: TGTGCCAGCAGCTTATACAGGGAGAGCACAGATACGCAGTATTTT. It encodes CASSLYRESTDTQYF.

This rearrangement joins TRBV28 to TRBJ1-6; D call uncertain. The CDR3 has 12 amino acids. CDR1 and CDR2 (germline): MDHEN, SYDVKM. The V end lost 7 bases, the J end lost 9 bases, and 10 bases lay between the germline ends. CDR3 nucleotide sequence: TGTGCCAGCACATACAGCGGTTCACCCCTCCACTTT. This translates into CASTYSGSPLHF.

This clone showed up just once. The chain has TRBV27 and TRBJ2-3, with D hard to call. CDR1 is MNHEY, CDR2 SMNVEV, per germline (reference sequence). The CDR3 length is 14 residues. The ends were cut back, 1 base at V and 2 bases at J, with 7 bases in the middle. The CDR3 here is CASSLFQNTDTQYF. The DNA of the CDR3 is TGTGCCAGCAGTTTATTTCAGAACACAGATACGCAGTATTTT.

This clone was observed once. The rearrangement links TRBV7-9 to TRBJ1-2; D remains ambiguous. Trimming shortened V by 2 bases and J by 6 bases, and 13 bases separated the two germline ends. The CDR3 extends over 14 amino acids. In germline, CDR1 is SEHNR, CDR2 FQNEAQ (reference sequence). CDR3 bases: TGTGCCAGCAGCTTAAACCGCGGAGACCATGGCTACACCTTC. Its protein product is CASSLNRGDHGYTF.

As to this clone: Additional DNA sequences in this sample encode the identical CDR3. The rearrangement uses TRBV7-9 and TRBJ1-3; 7 nucleotides align to TRBD1. J gave up 0 bases and V 3 bases, and 5 bases lay outside the gene matches. CDR1 is SEHNR and CDR2 is FQNEAQ in the germline V gene (reference sequence). CDR3 length equals 16 residues. The CDR3 DNA sequence: TGTGCCAGCAGCTTGGGACAGCCGAGCTCTGGAAACACCATATATTTT. This gives the protein CASSLGQPSSGNTIYF.

Points on this clone: This likely stems from a read error, as it lies one base from a far larger clone. The V and J genes are TRBV4-3 and TRBJ2-7; 13 bases align to TRBD2. Germline CDR1 is LGHNA and CDR2 is YSLEER. This CDR3 has 16 residues. CDR3 sequence: CASSPGLAGETYEPYF. The CDR3 DNA reads as TGCGCCAGCAGTCCAGGACTAGCGGGAGAGACCTACGAGCCGTACTTC.

This clone was found a few times. V and J are TRBV9 and TRBJ1-1; a possible D gene is TRBD1 (5 bases). Germline values: CDR1 SGDLS, CDR2 YYNGEE. CDR3 length: 14 amino acids. Trimming removed 3 bases from V and 3 bases from J, with 12 bases in between. The CDR3 region has the DNA TGTGCCAGCAGCGAGGGGAACGCGGACACTGAAGCTTTCTTT. Protein: CASSEGNADTEAFF.

CDR3 in amino acids: CASILDLTDRRGETQYF. CDR3 nucleotide sequence: TGCGCCAGCATACTTGACCTGACGGACAGGCGGGGCGAGACCCAGTACTTC. This chain joins TRBV23-1 and TRBJ2-5, with D possibly matching TRBD1 (7 bases). TRBV23-1 qualifies as an ORF whose function is uncertain. V shed 7 bases and J shed 5 bases, with 26 bases lying between them. CDR3 length: 17 amino acids.

J is TRBJ1-5 and V is TRBV28; 7 bases are shared with TRBD1. This CDR3 is built from 16 residues. Trimming took 3 bases from V and 0 from J; bases not matched to a gene: 5. Germline lookup yields CDR1 MDHEN and CDR2 SYDVKM. The DNA for the CDR3 is TGTGCCAGCAGTTTGGGGACAGTACTTAGCAATCAGCCCCAGCATTTT. It is translated as CASSLGTVLSNQPQHF. The whole variable domain, remainder taken from reference TRBV28 and TRBJ1-5, is DVKVTQSSRYLVKRTGEKVFLECVQDMDHENMFWYRQDPGLGLRLIYFSYDVKMKEKGDIPEGYSVSREKKERFSLILESASTNQTSMYLCASSLGTVLSNQPQHFGDGTRLSIL.

This clone was seen a single time. The chain links TRBV2 to TRBJ2-7; D call uncertain. V gave up 4 bases and J gave up 0 bases, with 13 bases separating them. Germline values: CDR1 SNHLY, CDR2 FYNNEI. The CDR3 runs 15 residues. CDR3 sequence: CASSVTGSLSYEQYF. The CDR3 bases are TGTGCCAGCAGTGTTACCGGGTCCCTCTCCTACGAGCAGTACTTC.

The V call is TRBV27, the J call TRBJ1-6; D is perhaps TRBD1 (5 bases). CDR1 is MNHEY and CDR2 is SMNVEV in the germline V gene (reference sequence). Trimming pared 3 bases from V and 15 bases from J, leaving 15 bases between. This CDR3 region has 13 residues. The CDR3 bases are TGTGCCAGCAGTTTTTCGGACATACTTATCCTCCACTTT. Translating gives CASSFSDILILHF.

This rearrangement joins TRBV7-9 to TRBJ2-5; no clear D. The V gene's germline CDR1 is SEHNR and CDR2 FQNEAQ (reference sequence). This CDR3 contains 17 residues. Trimming pared 4 bases from V and 0 bases from J, leaving 18 bases between. The CDR3 DNA follows: TGTGCCAGCAGCTCAGATATTAGACACAAGTACCAAGAGACCCAGTACTTC. This sequence encodes CASSSDIRHKYQETQYF.

The V and J genes are TRBV28 and TRBJ2-3, with D perhaps TRBD1 (5 bases). V dropped 1 base and J dropped 2 bases, with 10 bases sitting between them. CDR1 and CDR2 from the germline V gene are MDHEN and SYDVKM. The CDR3 contains 15 residues. In DNA, the CDR3 is TGTGCCAGCAGTTTATCCCAGGGAACCACAGATACGCAGTATTTT. Its protein is CASSLSQGTTDTQYF.

The chain links TRBV6-6 to TRBJ2-2; D possibly corresponds to TRBD1 (5 bases). CDR3 length equals 14 residues. CDR1 is MNHNY and CDR2 is SVGAGI in the germline V gene (reference sequence). Trimming left V 4 bases short and J 1 base short, with 7 bases between. The CDR3 coding sequence is TGTGCCAGCAGTTTCGGACAGAACACCGGGGAGCTGTTTTTT. Translating gives CASSFGQNTGELFF.

The V call is TRBV5-4, the J call TRBJ1-1; D may be TRBD1 (6 bases). This CDR3 region has 14 residues. CDR1 is SGHNT, CDR2 YYREEE, per germline (reference sequence). V dropped 5 bases and J dropped 4 bases, with 15 bases sitting between them. DNA of the CDR3: TGTGCCAGCAGACCGACAGGATTTACCACTGAAGCTTTCTTT. It codes for CASRPTGFTTEAFF.

J is TRBJ2-2 and V is TRBV28; the match to TRBD2 covers 8 bases. V shed 6 bases and J 7 bases; nucleotides not matched to a gene: 13. The germline CDR1 and CDR2 sequences are MDHEN and SYDVKM. The CDR3 is 16 amino acids. DNA of the CDR3: TGTGCCAGCAGCCTTGGGACTAGAAGGGAGTACGGGGAGCTGTTTTTT. Its protein is CASSLGTRREYGELFF.

The chain combines TRBV6-5 with TRBJ1-5; TRBD1 matches 7 bases. There are 14 residues in the CDR3. J gave up 11 bases and V 6 bases, and 13 bases lay outside the gene matches. The germline CDR1 and CDR2 sequences are MNHEY and SVGAGI. The CDR3 region is CASSPGTDRLAQHF. DNA for the CDR3: TGTGCCAGCAGCCCTGGGACAGACCGATTAGCCCAGCATTTT.

The count of this clone is one. The V call is TRBV6-1, the J call TRBJ1-5, with D possibly matching TRBD1 (5 bases). The CDR3 contains 13 residues. The germline V and J ends were trimmed by 6 bases and 4 bases, with 10 bases remaining between them. The germline gives CDR1 MNHNS, CDR2 SASEGT. The CDR3 bases are TGTGCCAGCAGCCACGACAGAAATCAGCCCCAGCATTTT. It encodes CASSHDRNQPQHF.

The gene calls are TRBV2 and TRBJ2-7; no reliable D call. Germline assignment: CDR1 SNHLY and CDR2 FYNNEI. V was pared by 6 bases and J by 3 bases, with 6 bases between. The CDR3 loop spans 11 amino acids. CDR3 DNA: TGTGCCAGCAGATCCTTCTACGAGCAGTACTTC. Translating it yields CASRSFYEQYF.

The V call is TRBV18, the J call TRBJ2-1, with D uncertain. The CDR3 has 16 residues. Looked up from germline, CDR1 is KGHSH and CDR2 is LQKENI. Trimming removed 0 bases at V and 9 bases at J, with 18 bases between. The DNA for the CDR3 is TGTGCCAGCTCACCACCTTCTAATTCTGGTTTCGGTGAGCAGTTCTTC. Translation: CASSPPSNSGFGEQFF.

CDR3 region: CASSRGTSGRESDTQYF. Here the CDR3 DNA reads TGTGCCAGCAGCAGAGGGACTAGCGGGAGGGAGTCAGATACGCAGTATTTT. J is TRBJ2-3 and V is TRBV7-8, with 16 bases fitting TRBD2. Germline CDR1 and CDR2: SGHVS and FQNEAQ. CDR3 size: 17 residues. Trimming removed 5 bases from V and 4 bases from J; junction bases left unmatched: 6.

The V and J genes are TRBV5-4 and TRBJ2-7, with TRBD2 matching over 8 bases. Germline-derived CDR1 and CDR2 are SGHNT and YYREEE (reference sequence). The length of the CDR3 is 15 residues. The V and J ends lost 3 bases and 2 bases, in that order; junction bases with no gene match: 7. This CDR3 is CASSSDSGEPYEQYF. The CDR3 region has the DNA TGTGCCAGCAGCTCGGATAGCGGGGAACCCTACGAGCAGTACTTC.

Comments on this clone: Other DNA sequences within the sample encode an identical CDR3. The V call is TRBV6-5, the J call TRBJ2-7; 7 bases agree with TRBD1. After removal of 3 bases from V and 3 bases from J, the junction contained 8 bases not matched to a gene. Germline CDR1 is MNHEY and CDR2 is SVGAGI. This CDR3 spans 15 amino acids. CDR3: CASSYNRGGGYEQYF. DNA for the CDR3: TGTGCCAGCAGTTATAACAGGGGTGGAGGCTACGAGCAGTACTTC.

This chain uses TRBV19 with TRBJ1-2, with TRBD1 as a possible D gene (5 bases). V was cut by 5 bases and J by 7 bases, with 17 bases left in between. This CDR3 has 14 residues. CDR1 is LNHDA and CDR2 is SQIVND in the germline V gene (reference sequence). The CDR3 sequence is CASSVDARAVGYTF. The CDR3, as DNA: TGTGCCAGTAGTGTCGACGCCAGGGCAGTTGGCTACACCTTC. Looking up the rest from reference TRBV19 and TRBJ1-2 gives the full variable domain: DGGITQSPKYLFRKEGQNVTLSCEQNLNHDAMYWYRQDPGQGLRLIYYSQIVNDFQKGDIAEGYSVSREKKESFPLTVTSAQKNPTAFYLCASSVDARAVGYTFGSGTRLTVV.

The CDR3 here is CASSPRTGLIYEQYF. The CDR3 DNA follows: TGTGCCAGCAGCCCCAGAACGGGACTCATCTACGAGCAGTACTTC. This chain links TRBV4-2 with TRBJ2-7; D is perhaps TRBD2 (6 bases). The CDR3 contains 15 residues. Germline CDR1 is LGHNA and CDR2 is YNFKEQ. The V end was cut by 4 bases, the J end by 3 bases, with 16 bases between.

This clone showed up just a few times. The CDR3 bases are TGTGCCAGCCTGGGTACAGGGGTCAGTGGAAACATTCAGTACTTC. Residues: CASLGTGVSGNIQYF. The V gene is TRBV2, the J gene TRBJ2-4; 7 bases are shared with TRBD1. Germline CDR1 is SNHLY and CDR2 is FYNNEI. The CDR3 is made up of 15 amino acids. Trimming at V came to 8 bases and at J to 6 bases, leaving 13 bases not matched to a gene.

This clone was recorded once. The genes are TRBV4-3 and TRBJ1-1, with TRBD1 identical over 8 bases. CDR1 and CDR2 (germline): LGHNA, YSLEER. The CDR3 has 16 residues. V lost 0 bases to trimming and J lost 1 base; unmatched junction nucleotides: 4. This chain's CDR3 is CASSQEPQGANTEAFF. Here the CDR3 DNA reads TGCGCCAGCAGCCAAGAACCCCAGGGGGCGAACACTGAAGCTTTCTTT.

J is TRBJ2-6 and V is TRBV5-1; D might be TRBD1 (7 bases). Trimming cost V 2 bases and J 4 bases, with 22 bases left between them. This CDR3 spans 19 amino acids. CDR1 and CDR2 from the germline V gene are SGHRS and YFSETQ. The CDR3 DNA reads as TGCGCCAGCAGCTTAATGACGGGACTTACAGGGGCCGGGGCCAACGTCCTGACTTTC. Its translation is CASSLMTGLTGAGANVLTF.

This clone appeared a single time. The CDR3 spells CSVDENSGANVLTF. In nucleotides, the CDR3 is TGCAGCGTTGACGAGAACTCTGGGGCCAACGTCCTGACTTTC. This sequence joins TRBV29-1 and TRBJ2-6; D is ambiguous. The V and J ends lost 3 bases and 0 bases respectively, with 6 bases between them. This CDR3 has 14 amino acids. Germline V gene data show CDR1 as SQVTM and CDR2 as ANQGSEA.

The chain combines TRBV30 with TRBJ2-3; TRBD2 aligns across 9 bases. J was trimmed by 4 bases and V by 3 bases; bases with no gene match: 8. The CDR3 totals 15 residues. Germline V gene data show CDR1 as GTSNPN and CDR2 as SVGIG (reference sequence). The CDR3 DNA reads as TGTGCCTGGAGCCGGAGGCTAGCGGGACCAGATACGCAGTATTTT. Residues: CAWSRRLAGPDTQYF.